These 10 T cell receptor beta chains were sequenced from one sample in a study of human CD8 memory T cell subsets. Construction of TCR beta libraries was accomplished by means of UMI-labeled 5' RACE. Via MiXCR, TCRdb re-called the 5' RACE reads, giving one row per CDR3 protein. The table has 8,300 or so distinct CDR3 sequences, 3% to 4% seen once. Sequences were obtained from CD8+ T cells from PBMCs. The receptors here all came from a human donor in good health.

For this clonotype: Being one base from a much bigger clone, this may be a read error. The gene calls are TRBV12-3 or TRBV12-4 and TRBJ1-4; D not resolved. Trimming shortened V by 7 bases and J by 0 bases, and 9 bases separated the two germline ends. The CDR3 runs 14 residues. CDR3 residues: CASIFPATNEKLFF. The CDR3 coding sequence is TGTGCCAGCATTTTCCCTGCAACTAATGAAAAACTGTTTTTT.

This clonotype was seen repeatedly, ten times or more. The chain couples TRBV28 to TRBJ2-7, with D possibly called TRBD1 or TRBD2 (5 bases each). The V and J ends lost 7 bases and 2 bases respectively, with 12 bases between them. Germline V gene sequence: CDR1 MDHEN, CDR2 SYDVKM. CDR3 length: 13 amino acids. CDR3 amino acids: CASKRDEAYEQYF. The DNA of the CDR3 is TGTGCCAGCAAGAGGGACGAAGCCTACGAGCAGTACTTC.

This clonotype was recorded at least ten times. The chain joins TRBV7-6 to TRBJ2-3, with 7 bases identical to TRBD1. The CDR3 runs 18 residues. The V segment lost 3 bases and the J segment 6 bases; nucleotides outside the gene matches: 18. CDR1 is SGHVS and CDR2 is FNYEAQ in the germline V gene. Here the CDR3 DNA reads TGTGCCAGCAGCTTGGGGACAGAATTTATACCGTCCACCGATACGCAGTATTTT. The encoded protein is CASSLGTEFIPSTDTQYF.

This clonotype came up many times. The rearrangement joins TRBV25-1 to TRBJ1-5, with D perhaps TRBD1 (6 bases). The germline V gene has CDR1 MGHDK and CDR2 SYGVNS. The V and J ends lost 5 bases and 7 bases respectively, with 12 bases between them. The CDR3 is 13 amino acids. The CDR3 region has the DNA TGTGCCAGCAGTTTAGGGGGAGTGCAGCCCCAGCATTTT. Translating gives CASSLGGVQPQHF.

The chain uses TRBV28 and TRBJ2-2; maybe TRBD2 (6 bases). Between the trimmed V and J ends, which lost 4 bases and 2 bases, there was a span of 14 bases. The germline V gene has CDR1 MDHEN and CDR2 SYDVKM. The CDR3 is 16 residues long. As DNA, the CDR3 is TGTGCCAGCAGTTCGTGGGAGGCCACAAACACCGGGGAGCTGTTTTTT. Amino acid sequence: CASSSWEATNTGELFF. Full variable domain (outside the CDR3, taken from reference TRBV28 and TRBJ2-2): DVKVTQSSRYLVKRTGEKVFLECVQDMDHENMFWYRQDPGLGLRLIYFSYDVKMKEKGDIPEGYSVSREKKERFSLILESASTNQTSMYLCASSSWEATNTGELFFGEGSRLTVL.

This clonotype was seen at least ten times. The genes are TRBV20-1 and TRBJ2-1, with TRBD2 matching over 9 bases. The CDR3 totals 18 residues. The germline V gene encodes CDR1 DFQATT and CDR2 SNEGSKA (reference sequence). The V and J ends lost 0 bases and 0 bases, in that order; junction bases with no gene match: 9. This chain's CDR3 is CSARDDRLAGISYNEQFF. The CDR3 DNA reads TGCAGTGCTAGAGATGATAGGCTAGCGGGAATCTCCTACAATGAGCAGTTCTTC.

This clonotype has a count of ten or more. The chain recombines TRBV20-1 with TRBJ2-7; 7 bases fit TRBD2. From germline, CDR1 is DFQATT and CDR2 SNEGSKA (reference sequence). This CDR3 has 16 amino acids. The V and J ends lost 0 bases and 3 bases, in that order; junction bases with no gene match: 11. In nucleotides, the CDR3 is TGCAGTGCTAGAGATATGACCGCGGGGGACCACTACGAGCAGTACTTC. Its translation: CSARDMTAGDHYEQYF.

The genes are TRBV12-3 or TRBV12-4 and TRBJ2-1, with D perhaps matching TRBD2 (7 bases). V lost 6 bases to trimming and J lost 7 bases, with 19 bases between them. The CDR3 runs 15 residues. The CDR3: CASSVGGGRVNEQFF. DNA for the CDR3: TGTGCCAGCAGCGTGGGGGGCGGGAGAGTTAATGAGCAGTTCTTC.

This clonotype came up many times. V is TRBV23-1 and J is TRBJ2-1; the D is unclear. TRBV23-1 is placed among ORFs of uncertain function. The CDR3 has 17 amino acids. V shed 2 bases and J shed 3 bases, with 17 bases lying between them. CDR3 residues: CASSQPKTRTVYNEQFF. For the CDR3, the DNA is TGCGCCAGCAGTCAACCAAAAACAAGGACGGTCTACAATGAGCAGTTCTTC.

This clonotype was picked up many times. This sequence joins TRBV29-1 and TRBJ1-1, with D unresolved. Germline CDR1 SQVTM, CDR2 ANQGSEA. The CDR3 runs to 14 residues. V was clipped by 3 bases and J by 1 base, with 12 bases between them. In nucleotides, the CDR3 is TGCAGCGTTGATCCTCAGGCGCGGAACACTGAAGCTTTCTTT. This translates into CSVDPQARNTEAFF.